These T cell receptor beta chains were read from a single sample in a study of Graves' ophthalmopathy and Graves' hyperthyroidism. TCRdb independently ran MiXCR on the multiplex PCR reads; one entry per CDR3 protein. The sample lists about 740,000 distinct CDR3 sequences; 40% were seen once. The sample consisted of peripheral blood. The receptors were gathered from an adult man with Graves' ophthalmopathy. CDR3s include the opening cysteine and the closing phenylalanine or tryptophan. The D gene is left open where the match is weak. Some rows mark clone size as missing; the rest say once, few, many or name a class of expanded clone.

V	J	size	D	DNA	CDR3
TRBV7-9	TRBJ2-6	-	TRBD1	TGTGCCAGCAGCCGGACAGGGGAGGGGGCCAACGTCCTGACTTTC	CASSRTGEGANVLTF
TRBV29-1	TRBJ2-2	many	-	TGCAGCGTTGAGTTTGGGACGGCGAACACCGGGGAGCTGTTTTTT	CSVEFGTANTGELFF
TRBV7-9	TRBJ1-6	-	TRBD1	TGTGCCAGCAGCCCAACAGGGGCTAGGGGGTCACCCCTCCACTTT	CASSPTGARGSPLHF
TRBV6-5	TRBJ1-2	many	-	TGTGCCAGCGGTGGCTCCTTCCAGCTAAACTATGGCTACACCTTC	CASGGSFQLNYGYTF
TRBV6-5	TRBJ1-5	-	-	TGTGCCAGCAGTTTCACCCAGTGGAATCAGCCCCAGCATTTT	CASSFTQWNQPQHF
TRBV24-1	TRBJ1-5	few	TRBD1	TGTGCCAGCAGTTACTCTCCGGGACAGGGCGTCGATCAGCCCCAGCATTTT	CASSYSPGQGVDQPQHF
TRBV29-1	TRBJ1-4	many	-	TGCAGCGCAACCTCGACAGGAACTAATGAAAAACTGTTTTTT	CSATSTGTNEKLFF
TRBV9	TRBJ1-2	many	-	TGTGCCAGCAGCGTAATTGACACCCCTGTCTATGGCTACACCTTC	CASSVIDTPVYGYTF
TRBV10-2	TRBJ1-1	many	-	TGCGCCAGCAGTGACGAGGAATTAAGGACTGAAGCTTTCTTT	CASSDEELRTEAFF
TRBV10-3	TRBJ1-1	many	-	TGTGCCATCATCCAGGGTGGCACTGAAGCTTTCTTT	CAIIQGGTEAFF
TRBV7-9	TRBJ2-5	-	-	TGTGCCAGCAATGACTGGGGAGAGACCCAGTACTTC	CASNDWGETQYF
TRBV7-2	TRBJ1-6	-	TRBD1	TGTGCCAGCAGCTTAGGGCCGCCGGGACAGGGTGATTCACCCCTCCACTTT	CASSLGPPGQGDSPLHF
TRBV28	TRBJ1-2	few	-	TGTGCCAGCACCGACAGATATGGCTACACCTTC	CASTDRYGYTF
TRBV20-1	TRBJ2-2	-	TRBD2	TGCAGTGCTAGAGACTATATAGCGGGGAAGACTCCGTTCACCGGGGAGCTGTTTTTT	CSARDYIAGKTPFTGELFF
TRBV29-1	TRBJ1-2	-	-	TGCAGCAGTCGAACGGGACGATCTGAATATGGCTACACCTTC	CSSRTGRSEYGYTF
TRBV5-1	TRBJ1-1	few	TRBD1	TGCGCCAGCAGCTTAACAGGGGGCGACGCTTTCTTT	CASSLTGGDAFF
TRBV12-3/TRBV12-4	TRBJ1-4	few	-	TGTGCCAGCACCGTATCCGGCCGGAGCGAAAAACTGTTTTTT	CASTVSGRSEKLFF
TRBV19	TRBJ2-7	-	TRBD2	TGTGCCAGTAGTATCCTAGCGGGAGGCTACGAGCAGTACTTC	CASSILAGGYEQYF